This T cell receptor (beta chain) came from a study of identical twins (TCRdb year 2016). Looking at the study overall: To test whether fetal clonotypes persist, this study deep-sequenced TCR alpha and beta repertoires from monozygotic twins, from unrelated adults of various ages, and from cord blood. To rule out contamination, the twin experiments were replicated at different times with different library preparation protocols. Broad study findings and their caveats: Out-of-frame TCR alpha sequences shared between twins showed an excess of low generation-probability sequences compared with coincidental sharing between unrelated individuals. Excess twin sharing in beta out-of-frame sequences was weaker because fewer shared sequences lowered the signal-to-noise ratio. Abundant cord blood beta clonotypes carried fewer insertions; young adult naive repertoires showed a weaker similar trend, while memory repertoires showed none. Recombination models systematically underestimated out-of-frame TCR alpha sharing in monozygotic twins but agreed with sharing between unrelated individuals. Zero-insertion analyses could be partly confounded by invariant T cells such as MAIT and iNKT, though diverse VJ usage argued against such confounding for most clonotypes. Because the same donors could not be followed over many years, the conclusions depended on cross-sectional statistical analysis.

CDR1 and CDR2, per the germline V gene (reference sequence), are DFQATT and SNEGSKA. At the junction V is shortened by 0 bases and J by 0 bases, with 11 bases in between. Counted from cysteine to phenylalanine, this CDR3 has 16 amino acids. Only the CDR3 DNA is retained, 48 bases long and in frame from the first base. This clonotype has just a few counts. No antigen is known for it. No per-base quality is available; no much larger clone lies one base away. Library preparation was by 5' RACE. The sample was run on an Illumina HiSeq 2000. Template switching introduced a universal primer binding site; the final cDNA contained a unique molecular identifier, enabling accurate counting of TCR cDNA molecules. Specific primers in the conserved constant-segment region were used to synthesize first-strand cDNA for the TCR alpha and beta chains. Each cDNA library was double barcoded, with a SMART-Mk sample barcode plus Illumina barcodes, to control for contamination. Two successive PCR steps introduced TruSeq adapter sequences along with Illumina sample barcodes. The TCR alpha and beta cDNA libraries were sequenced on the Illumina HiSeq platform using custom primers. Per the source publication's procedure: Raw reads were processed with MiGEC to extract unique molecular identifiers, and MiXCR was used to determine CDR3 positions. Recombination models were inferred per individual with the repgenHMM and IGoR tools using an EM algorithm. The analysis of shared clonotypes was done with the tcR package in R, with sharing normalized by the product of cloneset sizes. To study raw recombination without the effects of thymic and clonal selection, out-of-frame nonproductive sequences were analyzed. TCRdb reprocessing: public reads trimmed at Q25 with fastp, clones called with MiXCR, in-frame beta chains kept. Rows merge per CDR3 protein into single entries with the most common DNA and genes. TCRdb's processing, not the authors' own work, is the source of the V and J calls. The sample has some 500,000 distinct CDR3 sequences on record, around an eighth of them singletons. Approximately 0.98% of the sample lies in the top ten.

Only healthy Caucasian donors were included. Three pairs of female monozygotic twins, all aged about 18 to 30 years, were included in the twin cohort. Positive isolation kits from Invitrogen were used to isolate the CD4+ and CD8+ T cell populations. The same data also went into a second study, on yellow fever vaccine responses in identical twins. The second study's authors report: The T cell response to vaccination in identical twins was reported by the authors to appear partly convergent and partly personalized. In the study, vaccine-responding T cell clones were precisely tracked in identical twins.

This TCR was sampled from a woman under 30 in good health. This receptor chain uses TRBV20-1 and TRBJ2-2, and possibly TRBD1, on 6 matching bases. The sequenced sample was CD4+ T cells sorted from blood. DNA sequence: TGCAGTGCTAGAGATCAGCCAGGGGCGAACACCGGGGAGCTGTTTTTT. This codes for CSARDQPGANTGELFF.